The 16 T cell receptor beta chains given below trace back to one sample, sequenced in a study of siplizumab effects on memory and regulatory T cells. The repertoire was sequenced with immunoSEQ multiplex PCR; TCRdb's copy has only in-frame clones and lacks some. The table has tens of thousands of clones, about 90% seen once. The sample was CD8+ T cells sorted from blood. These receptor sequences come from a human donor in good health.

The CDR3 sequence is CASTSSGGYEQYF. CDR3 nucleotides: TGTGCCAGCACCTCTTCTGGGGGCTACGAGCAGTACTTC. The V gene is TRBV11-2, the J gene TRBJ2-7; possibly TRBD1 or TRBD2 for D (5 bases each). V gave up 7 bases and J gave up 3 bases, with 13 bases separating them. Germline loops: CDR1 SGHAT, CDR2 FQNNGV. The CDR3 extends over 13 amino acids.

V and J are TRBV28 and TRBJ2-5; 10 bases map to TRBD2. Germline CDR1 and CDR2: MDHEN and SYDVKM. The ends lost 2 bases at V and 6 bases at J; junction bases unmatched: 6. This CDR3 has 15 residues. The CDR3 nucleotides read TGTGCCAGCAGTTTAGCACTAGCGGGACCTAAGACCCAGTACTTC. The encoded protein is CASSLALAGPKTQYF.

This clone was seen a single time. Written as DNA, the CDR3 is TGTGCCAGCAGCCCCACGCTGGATGAGCAGTTCTTC. Protein: CASSPTLDEQFF. This chain connects TRBV11-2 to TRBJ2-1; D is ambiguous. The V end lost 5 bases, the J end lost 8 bases, and 10 bases lay between the germline ends. The CDR3 length is 12 residues. Per germline, CDR1 SGHAT and CDR2 FQNNGV. Using reference TRBV11-2 and TRBJ2-1 for the parts outside the CDR3, the full variable domain is EAGVAQSPRYKIIEKRQSVAFWCNPISGHATLYWYQQILGQGPKLLIQFQNNGVVDDSQLPKDRFSAERLKGVDSTLKIQPAKLEDSAVYLCASSPTLDEQFFGPGTRLTVL.

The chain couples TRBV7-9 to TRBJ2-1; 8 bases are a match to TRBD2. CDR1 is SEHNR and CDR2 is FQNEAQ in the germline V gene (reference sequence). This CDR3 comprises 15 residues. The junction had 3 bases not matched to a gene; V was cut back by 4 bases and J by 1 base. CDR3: CASSSSSGSYNEQFF. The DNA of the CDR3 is TGTGCCAGCAGCTCGTCTAGCGGGTCCTACAATGAGCAGTTCTTC.

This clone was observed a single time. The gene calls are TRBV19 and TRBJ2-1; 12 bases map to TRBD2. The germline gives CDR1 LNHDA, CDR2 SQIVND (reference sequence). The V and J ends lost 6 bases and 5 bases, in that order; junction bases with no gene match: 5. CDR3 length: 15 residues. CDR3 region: CASRLASGGDNEQFF. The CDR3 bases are TGTGCCAGTAGACTGGCTAGCGGGGGGGACAATGAGCAGTTCTTC.

CDR3 residues: CASSLAIVPGSNEKLFF. The CDR3 DNA is TGTGCCAGCAGCTTAGCGATTGTCCCCGGATCTAATGAAAAACTGTTTTTT. The chain links TRBV7-8 to TRBJ1-4; D not certain. The CDR3 sequence is 17 residues long. Germline V gives CDR1 SGHVS, CDR2 FQNEAQ. V lost 0 bases, J lost 3 bases, and 14 bases lay in between.

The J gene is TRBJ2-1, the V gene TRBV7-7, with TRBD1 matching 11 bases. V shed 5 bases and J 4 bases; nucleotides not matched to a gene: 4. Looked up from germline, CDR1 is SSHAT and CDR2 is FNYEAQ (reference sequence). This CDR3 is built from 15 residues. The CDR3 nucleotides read TGTGCCAGCAGCCACGGGACAGGGGGATACAATGAGCAGTTCTTC. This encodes CASSHGTGGYNEQFF.

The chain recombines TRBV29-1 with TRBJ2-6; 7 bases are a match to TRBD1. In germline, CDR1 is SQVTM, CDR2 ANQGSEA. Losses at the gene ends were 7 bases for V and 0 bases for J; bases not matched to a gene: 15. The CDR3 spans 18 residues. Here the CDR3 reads CSAGTDSTFPSGANVLTF. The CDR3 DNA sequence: TGCAGCGCAGGGACAGACAGTACCTTTCCCTCTGGGGCCAACGTCCTGACTTTC.

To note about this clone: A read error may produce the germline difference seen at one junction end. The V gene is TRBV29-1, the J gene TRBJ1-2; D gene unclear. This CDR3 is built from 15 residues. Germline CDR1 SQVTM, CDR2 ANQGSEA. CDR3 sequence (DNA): TGCAGCGTTGAAGGGTCCCCGATGCAGGTCTATAGCTACACCTTC. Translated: CSVEGSPMQVYSYTF. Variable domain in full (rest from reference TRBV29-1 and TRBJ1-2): SAVISQKPSRDICQRGTSLTIQCQVDSQVTMMFWYRQQPGQSLTLIATANQGSEATYESGFVIDKFPISRPNLTFSTLTVSNMSPEDSSIYLCSVEGSPMQVYSYTFGSGTRLTVV.

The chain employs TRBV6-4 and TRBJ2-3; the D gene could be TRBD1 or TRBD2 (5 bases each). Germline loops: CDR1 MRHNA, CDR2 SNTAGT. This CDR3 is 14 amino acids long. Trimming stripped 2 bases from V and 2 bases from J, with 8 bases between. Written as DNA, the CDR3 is TGTGCCAGCAGTGACAGGGGAGACACAGATACGCAGTATTTT. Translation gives CASSDRGDTDTQYF.

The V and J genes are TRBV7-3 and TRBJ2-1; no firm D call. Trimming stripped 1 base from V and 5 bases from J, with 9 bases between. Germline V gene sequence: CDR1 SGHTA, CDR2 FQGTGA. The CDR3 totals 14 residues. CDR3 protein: CASSLMGLDNEQFF. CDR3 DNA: TGTGCCAGCAGCTTAATGGGTCTAGACAATGAGCAGTTCTTC.

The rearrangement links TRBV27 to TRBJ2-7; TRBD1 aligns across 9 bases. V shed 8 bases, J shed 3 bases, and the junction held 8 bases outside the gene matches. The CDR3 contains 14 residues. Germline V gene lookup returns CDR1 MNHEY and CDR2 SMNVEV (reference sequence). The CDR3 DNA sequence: TGTGCCAGCCGACCGGACAGGGGACACTACGAGCAGTACTTC. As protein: CASRPDRGHYEQYF.

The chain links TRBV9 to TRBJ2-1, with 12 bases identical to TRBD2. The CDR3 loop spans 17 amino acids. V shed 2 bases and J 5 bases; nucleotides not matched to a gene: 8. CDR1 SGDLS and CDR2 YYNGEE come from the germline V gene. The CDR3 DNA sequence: TGTGCCAGCAGCGTCTGGTCGCTAGCGGGAGGGAACAATGAGCAGTTCTTC. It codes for CASSVWSLAGGNNEQFF.

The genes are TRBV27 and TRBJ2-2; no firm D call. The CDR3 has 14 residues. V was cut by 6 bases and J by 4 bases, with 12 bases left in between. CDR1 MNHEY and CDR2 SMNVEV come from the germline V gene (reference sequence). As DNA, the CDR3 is TGTGCCAGCAGCGTCCACCCGGGCACCGGGGAGCTGTTTTTT. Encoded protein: CASSVHPGTGELFF.

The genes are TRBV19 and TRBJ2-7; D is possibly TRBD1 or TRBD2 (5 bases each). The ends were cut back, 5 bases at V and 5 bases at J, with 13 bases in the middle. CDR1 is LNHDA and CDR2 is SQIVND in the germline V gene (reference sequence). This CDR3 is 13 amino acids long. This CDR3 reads CASSLREFHEQYF. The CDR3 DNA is TGTGCCAGTAGTCTCAGGGAGTTCCACGAGCAGTACTTC.

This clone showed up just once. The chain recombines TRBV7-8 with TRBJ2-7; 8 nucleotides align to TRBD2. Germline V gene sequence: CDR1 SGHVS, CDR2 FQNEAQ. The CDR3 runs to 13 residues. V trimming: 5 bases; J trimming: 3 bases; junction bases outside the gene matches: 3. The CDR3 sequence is CASSPAGDYEQYF. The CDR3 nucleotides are TGTGCCAGCAGCCCAGCGGGGGACTACGAGCAGTACTTC.